Below, 17 T cell receptor beta chains from the same sample are listed, as sequenced in a study of blood T cell repertoires in COVID-19. Sequencing used immunoSEQ multiplex PCR; TCRdb keeps in-frame clones, though not all of them. The data hold 100,000 or so clones, with approximately 82% observed a single time. The material sequenced was peripheral blood. The receptors were sampled from a man aged 50-59 years with active or convalescent COVID-19.

This clone was seen a few times. V is TRBV20-1 and J is TRBJ1-6; the D is unclear. CDR3 length: 15 residues. Looked up from germline, CDR1 is DFQATT and CDR2 is SNEGSKA (reference sequence). V lost 3 bases and J 5 bases, leaving 14 bases between the germline ends. The CDR3, as DNA: TGCAGTGCTAGTTCTTCGGTACCGGATAATTCACCCCTCCACTTT. This gives the protein CSASSSVPDNSPLHF.

The chain employs TRBV7-2 and TRBJ2-3; D ambiguous. This CDR3 has 15 residues. The V gene's germline CDR1 is SGHTA and CDR2 FQGNSA. V shed 1 base and J shed 1 base, with 9 bases lying between them. The CDR3 nucleotides are TGTGCCAGCAGCTTAGTGATATCAGGCACAGATACGCAGTATTTT. As protein: CASSLVISGTDTQYF.

V and J are TRBV7-2 and TRBJ2-7, with unresolved D. This CDR3 has 14 residues. Germline V gene sequence: CDR1 SGHTA, CDR2 FQGNSA. V was shortened by 1 base and J by 0 bases, with 7 bases between the two germline ends. CDR3 sequence reads: CASSLGLYSYEQYV. As DNA, the CDR3 is TGTGCCAGCAGCTTAGGCCTCTACTCCTACGAGCAGTACGTC.

V usage is TRBV6-4 and J usage is TRBJ2-3; possible D gene TRBD1, 6 bases. Germline V lookup: CDR1 MRHNA, CDR2 SNTAGT. The CDR3 is 15 residues long. V shed 5 bases and J shed 0 bases, with 12 bases lying between them. The DNA for the CDR3 is TGTGCCAGCAGTCCGACAGGAACGAGCACAGATACGCAGTATTTT. Residues: CASSPTGTSTDTQYF.

This chain links TRBV11-2 with TRBJ2-1, with TRBD1 matching 7 bases. CDR1 and CDR2 from the germline V gene are SGHAT and FQNNGV. This CDR3 is 14 amino acids long. After removal of 5 bases from V and 3 bases from J, the junction contained 4 bases not matched to a gene. The CDR3 DNA reads as TGTGCCAGCAGCCAACGACAGGGCTACAATGAGCAGTTCTTC. Amino acids: CASSQRQGYNEQFF.

This clone was observed a single time. The rearrangement joins TRBV21-1 to TRBJ2-5; the table assigns TRBD1, which was not confirmed against the DNA. TRBV21-1 represents a pseudogene. CDR3 size: 17 residues. As DNA, the CDR3 is TGTGCCAGCAGCAAAGAGAAACAGGGGGCACTGGGGGAGACCCAGTACTTC. It codes for CASSKEKQGALGETQYF.

Here the CDR3 DNA reads TGTGCCAGTTCCCGGGGACAGGACTCTGGAAACACCATATATTTT. Translated, it gives CASSRGQDSGNTIYF. The chain combines TRBV19 with TRBJ1-3, with 8 bases aligning to TRBD1. This CDR3 has 15 amino acids. With 8 bases clipped from V and 0 bases from J, the junction kept 6 bases outside the gene matches. CDR1 LNHDA and CDR2 SQIVND come from the germline V gene (reference sequence).

The chain couples TRBV7-2 to TRBJ2-7; TRBD1 might be the D (6 bases). Germline CDR1 reads SGHTA; CDR2 reads FQGNSA. Between the trimmed V and J ends, which lost 5 bases and 6 bases, there was a span of 11 bases. The CDR3 contains 12 residues. Written as DNA, the CDR3 is TGTGCCAGCAGCACTCAGGGGACCGAGCAGTACTTC. Translating gives CASSTQGTEQYF.

This chain uses TRBV9 with TRBJ2-3; D ambiguous. Trimming took off 1 base at V and 0 bases at J, with 9 bases between the two ends. This CDR3 has 15 amino acids. In germline, CDR1 is SGDLS, CDR2 YYNGEE. CDR3 residues: CASSVSQVSTDTQYF. CDR3 nucleotide sequence: TGTGCCAGCAGCGTATCCCAGGTTAGCACAGATACGCAGTATTTT.

The chain couples TRBV7-6 to TRBJ2-2; 11 nucleotides match TRBD2. Germline V CDR1 and CDR2: SGHVS, FNYEAQ. The CDR3 loop spans 17 amino acids. J lost 1 base, V lost 1 base, and 2 bases had no gene match. The CDR3, as DNA: TGTGCCAGCAGCTTAGGTGGGACTAGCGGGAACACCGGGGAGCTGTTTTTT. It translates to CASSLGGTSGNTGELFF.

This chain uses TRBV7-2 with TRBJ1-5, with 11 bases matching TRBD1. The CDR3 is made up of 18 amino acids. V trimming: 4 bases; J trimming: 1 base; junction bases outside the gene matches: 9. Germline assignment: CDR1 SGHTA and CDR2 FQGNSA. The DNA for the CDR3 is TGTGCCAGCAGCTCCCCGGGGACAGGGGGGTGGAGCAATCAGCCCCAGCATTTT. Translation gives CASSSPGTGGWSNQPQHF.

This clone was observed a handful of times. The rearrangement uses TRBV28 and TRBJ1-1; D is unresolved. Germline CDR1 is MDHEN and CDR2 is SYDVKM. CDR3 length: 14 amino acids. Trimming removed 4 bases from V and 1 base from J, with 10 bases in between. CDR3 protein: CASSSFGTNTEAFF. For the CDR3, the DNA is TGTGCCAGCAGTTCCTTTGGCACGAACACTGAAGCTTTCTTT.

The chain has TRBV7-9 and TRBJ2-1, with 7 bases matching TRBD1. V shed 4 bases, J shed 4 bases, and the junction held 7 bases outside the gene matches. This CDR3 spans 15 amino acids. The germline gives CDR1 SEHNR, CDR2 FQNEAQ (reference sequence). CDR3 bases: TGTGCCAGCAGCTGGAGACAGGGAGCTTACAATGAGCAGTTCTTC. Residues: CASSWRQGAYNEQFF.

This chain connects TRBV6-1 to TRBJ1-6; D is unclear. The CDR3 runs 17 residues. Trimming left V 2 bases short and J 0 bases short, with 11 bases between. Germline CDR1 is MNHNS and CDR2 is SASEGT. The CDR3 loop reads CASSESRGSSYNSPLHF. CDR3 bases: TGTGCCAGCAGTGAATCGAGAGGAAGCTCCTATAATTCACCCCTCCACTTT.

This sequence joins TRBV7-9 and TRBJ2-1; D possibly corresponds to TRBD1 (5 bases). Per the germline V gene, CDR1 is SEHNR and CDR2 is FQNEAQ (reference sequence). The ends were cut back, 6 bases at V and 6 bases at J, with 12 bases in the middle. This CDR3 region has 13 residues. In DNA, the CDR3 is TGTGCCAGCAGGCTAGGGGTGGGCAATGAGCAGTTCTTC. Its translation is CASRLGVGNEQFF.

The rearrangement uses TRBV6-5 and TRBJ2-5, with TRBD2 matching 13 bases. The germline CDR1 and CDR2 sequences are MNHEY and SVGAGI. The CDR3 covers 14 residues. V dropped 6 bases and J dropped 6; count of bases not matched to a gene: 4. Here the CDR3 DNA reads TGTGCCAGCAGCTCGGGACTAGCGGGGAAGACCCAGTACTTC. Translated, it gives CASSSGLAGKTQYF.

V usage is TRBV6-5 and J usage is TRBJ1-5; D unclear. CDR1 is MNHEY and CDR2 is SVGAGI in the germline V gene. Trimming shortened V by 6 bases and J by 5 bases, and 11 bases separated the two germline ends. CDR3 length equals 13 residues. This CDR3 reads CASRRGDDQPQHF. The CDR3 DNA reads as TGTGCCAGCAGAAGAGGAGATGATCAGCCCCAGCATTTT.